This T cell receptor beta chain is drawn from a study of shared clonotypes between healthy human individuals. Researchers partitioned CD4+ cells into CD45RA+ naive and CD45RA-negative memory subsets. Germline V lookup: CDR1 MGHDK, CDR2 SYGVNS. The CDR3 has 13 amino acids. Trimming removed 6 bases at V and 5 bases at J, with 13 bases between. TCRdb keeps only in-frame clones here, not all; method: immunoSEQ multiplex PCR. The sample holds about 1,500,000 clones, around 95% seen once. V usage is TRBV25-1 and J usage is TRBJ2-5, with D possibly being TRBD1 (6 bases). Sequencing was performed on naive CD4+ T cells sorted from blood. This sample's subset: CD45RA+ positively selected. The source of this sequence is a man aged 25-45 years in good health. The CDR3 region is CASSQQGLETQYF. In nucleotides, the CDR3 is TGTGCCAGCAGCCAACAGGGTTTGGAGACCCAGTACTTC.